This T cell receptor (beta chain) was sequenced during a study of regulatory T cells in long-lasting Graves disease. In building TCR beta libraries, iRepertoire HTBI primers were used together with Arm-PCR of CDR3 regions. MiXCR, run by TCRdb on the multiplex PCR reads, gives a single entry per CDR3 protein. The profile covers hundreds of thousands of distinct CDR3 sequences, with 20% to 25% appearing a single time and over 7.5% taken by the ten largest. This clonotype was observed a few times. Its matching antigen is unknown. This CDR3 contains 16 residues. V lost 5 bases, J lost 0 bases, and 11 bases lay in between. CDR1 is LNHDA and CDR2 is SQIVND in the germline V gene (reference sequence). Study outcomes and limitations: It was possible that the small sample size reduced accuracy.

Time point indicated: persistent/refractory GD, antithyroid drugs over 5 years with positive TRAb. Scientists built the TCR library using RNA that was extracted from PBMCs. Specimen: peripheral blood mononuclear cells (PBMCs), collected when the disease was refractory, from a patient treated with antithyroid drugs. This chain uses TRBV19 with TRBJ2-6; TRBD1 might be the D (6 bases). This clonotype originated in a female donor with Graves disease. CDR3 coding DNA: TGTGCCAGTAGTTCCACAGGGATCTCTGGGGCCAACGTCCTGACTTTC. This encodes CASSSTGISGANVLTF.